Following are 5 T cell receptor beta chains from one sample sequenced in a study of cytomegalovirus exposure and HLA in healthy donors. The PCR ran on 60 Vbeta and 13 Jbeta primers. Profiled with immunoSEQ multiplex PCR; TCRdb holds only in-frame clones, not every one. The sample lists around 110,000 clones, under 85% seen once, with 1.6% in the top ten. What was sequenced was PBMCs. The receptors originated from a young woman in good health and CMV-seronegative.

This clone came up a few times. The J gene is TRBJ1-2, the V gene TRBV6-7; 7 bases match TRBD1. TRBV6-7 is an ORF, with its function uncertain. The junction had 11 bases not matched to a gene; V was cut back by 2 bases and J by 8 bases. The CDR3 spans 15 residues. The CDR3 here is CASSYPTGWSWGYTF. Here the CDR3 DNA reads TGTGCCAGCAGTTACCCGACAGGGTGGAGTTGGGGCTACACCTTC.

This clone was observed a single time. Other DNA sequences from this sample encode an identical CDR3 as well. The chain couples TRBV2 to TRBJ1-1; no definite D call. Germline-derived CDR1 and CDR2 are SNHLY and FYNNEI. Trimming shortened V by 4 bases and J by 0 bases, and 3 bases separated the two germline ends. The CDR3 loop spans 12 amino acids. CDR3 region: CASSVMNTEAFF. CDR3 nucleotides: TGTGCCAGCAGTGTAATGAACACTGAAGCTTTCTTT.

This chain joins TRBV30 and TRBJ1-4; TRBD1 matches 8 bases. The CDR3 runs 14 residues. Trimming removed 5 bases from V and 6 bases from J; junction bases left unmatched: 8. The germline V gene has CDR1 GTSNPN and CDR2 SVGIG (reference sequence). Written as DNA, the CDR3 is TGTGCCTGGGACTCCGGGACAGGCTATGAAAAACTGTTTTTT. Its protein product is CAWDSGTGYEKLFF.

The gene calls are TRBV9 and TRBJ2-5; unclear D gene. There are 17 residues in the CDR3. Germline CDR1 reads SGDLS; CDR2 reads YYNGEE. Between the trimmed V and J ends, which lost 3 bases and 5 bases, there was a span of 23 bases. The CDR3 region is CASSATPGGFDGETQYF. Here the CDR3 DNA reads TGTGCCAGCAGCGCCACTCCCGGTGGCTTTGACGGGGAGACCCAGTACTTC. Complete variable domain (other parts from reference TRBV9 and TRBJ2-5): DSGVTQTPKHLITATGQRVTLRCSPRSGDLSVYWYQQSLDQGLQFLIQYYNGEERAKGNILERFSAQQFPDLHSELNLSSLELGDSALYFCASSATPGGFDGETQYFGPGTRLLVL.

The gene calls are TRBV28 and TRBJ1-1; D not resolved. The CDR3 covers 11 residues. Trimming pared 2 bases from V and 7 bases from J, leaving 5 bases between. The germline V gene encodes CDR1 MDHEN and CDR2 SYDVKM. The CDR3 bases are TGTGCCAGCAGTTTAACGGGTGAAGCTTTCTTT. It encodes CASSLTGEAFF.